Shown below are 29 T cell receptor beta chains from a single sample sequenced in a study of blood T cell repertoires in COVID-19. Some clones are missing from TCRdb's copy, which holds only in-frame ones; the method was immunoSEQ multiplex PCR. The sample records under 45,000 clones, around four fifths being singletons. Sequenced: peripheral blood. The origin of the receptors is a man in his fifties with active COVID-19.

The chain couples TRBV7-2 to TRBJ2-1, with 8 nucleotides matching TRBD1. Germline lookup yields CDR1 SGHTA and CDR2 FQGNSA. The CDR3 covers 14 residues. With 5 bases clipped from V and 2 bases from J, the junction kept 2 bases outside the gene matches. The CDR3 loop is CASSGQGPYNEQFF. The CDR3 DNA follows: TGTGCCAGCAGCGGACAGGGTCCCTACAATGAGCAGTTCTTC.

The J gene is TRBJ2-7, the V gene TRBV7-2; D is ambiguous. This CDR3 has 14 amino acids. Germline lookup yields CDR1 SGHTA and CDR2 FQGNSA. V was pared by 7 bases and J by 3 bases, with 16 bases between. The chain's CDR3 is CASTPSSSRYEQYF. DNA for the CDR3: TGTGCCAGCACCCCAAGTAGCAGTCGCTACGAGCAGTACTTC.

This clone appeared once. This chain uses TRBV30 with TRBJ2-5, with TRBD2 matching over 8 bases. Unmatched junction bases numbered 5, after V lost 5 bases and J lost 3 bases. The CDR3 runs 13 residues. Germline V CDR1 and CDR2: GTSNPN, SVGIG (reference sequence). This chain's CDR3 is CAWCGGQKETQYF. CDR3 nucleotides: TGTGCCTGGTGCGGGGGGCAGAAAGAGACCCAGTACTTC. Full variable domain (rest looked up from reference TRBV30 and TRBJ2-5): SQTIHQWPATLVQPVGSPLSLECTVEGTSNPNLYWYRQAAGRGLQLLFYSVGIGQISSEVPQNLSASRPQDRQFILSSKKLLLSDSGFYLCAWCGGQKETQYFGPGTRLLVL.

V usage is TRBV7-2 and J usage is TRBJ1-1, with D possibly TRBD1 on 6 matching bases. The CDR3 has 15 residues. Trimming removed 5 bases at V and 5 bases at J, with 18 bases between. Per germline, CDR1 SGHTA and CDR2 FQGNSA. The CDR3 sequence is CASSPTGRTETEAFF. The CDR3 DNA reads TGTGCCAGCAGCCCGACAGGACGCACGGAAACTGAAGCTTTCTTT.

The chain couples TRBV28 to TRBJ2-7; D gene uncertain. V gave up 7 bases and J gave up 7 bases, with 8 bases separating them. Germline CDR1 and CDR2: MDHEN and SYDVKM. This CDR3 is 10 amino acids long. CDR3 amino acids: CASTPFEQYF. CDR3 nucleotide sequence: TGTGCCAGCACCCCCTTTGAGCAGTACTTC.

The rearrangement uses TRBV7-9 and TRBJ1-1; TRBD1 is a possible D gene (6 bases). Germline-derived CDR1 and CDR2 are SEHNR and FQNEAQ (reference sequence). The CDR3 runs 12 residues. Deletions cut 5 bases from V and 7 bases from J, with 11 bases between. For the CDR3, the DNA is TGTGCCAGCAGCGCGGGGGGCTTTGAAGCTTTCTTT. Its protein is CASSAGGFEAFF.

This chain connects TRBV6-2 or TRBV6-3 to TRBJ2-3, with D perhaps matching TRBD1 (5 bases). Germline lookup yields CDR1 MNHEY and CDR2 SVGEGT. The CDR3 has 16 residues. The V end lost 6 bases, the J end lost 2 bases, and 18 bases lay between the germline ends. CDR3 in DNA: TGTGCCAGCAGCAGACCTCCAGGGCCCAACACAGATACGCAGTATTTT. Protein: CASSRPPGPNTDTQYF.

J is TRBJ2-2 and V is TRBV4-1; 10 nucleotides line up with TRBD2. Trimming removed 0 bases from V and 1 base from J; junction bases left unmatched: 2. The CDR3 contains 17 residues. Per the germline V gene, CDR1 is MGHRA and CDR2 is YSYEKL. CDR3 DNA: TGCGCCAGCAGCCAAGATTTAGCGGGAGGGAACACCGGGGAGCTGTTTTTT. Translated: CASSQDLAGGNTGELFF.

V and J are TRBV19 and TRBJ1-2; TRBD1 is a possible D gene (6 bases). CDR1 and CDR2 from the germline V gene are LNHDA and SQIVND (reference sequence). The CDR3 extends over 15 amino acids. V was shortened by 5 bases and J by 5 bases, with 18 bases between the two germline ends. The CDR3 sequence: CASSPRQERLYGYTF. CDR3 coding DNA: TGTGCCAGTAGTCCCCGACAGGAGCGTTTGTATGGCTACACCTTC.

V and J are TRBV6-4 and TRBJ2-2; D uncertain. The CDR3 sequence is 13 residues long. The V end was cut by 0 bases, the J end by 6 bases, with 5 bases between. The germline V gene has CDR1 MRHNA and CDR2 SNTAGT. In nucleotides, the CDR3 is TGTGCCAGCAGTGACTCCTTAGCCGGGGAGCTGTTTTTT. Its translation: CASSDSLAGELFF.

J is TRBJ1-6 and V is TRBV10-3; D perhaps matches TRBD1 (5 bases). CDR3 size: 14 residues. From germline, CDR1 is ENHRY and CDR2 SYGVKD. Trimming left V 4 bases short and J 8 bases short, with 12 bases between. Written as DNA, the CDR3 is TGTGCCATCAGTGCAGGGATCCGGGATTCACCCCTCCACTTT. This gives the protein CAISAGIRDSPLHF.

The chain combines TRBV5-8 with TRBJ2-7; TRBD2 might be the D (6 bases). Per the germline V gene, CDR1 is SGHTS and CDR2 is YDEGEE. V lost 1 base and J 3 bases, leaving 8 bases between the germline ends. This CDR3 region has 13 residues. The chain's CDR3 is CASSLRGSYEQYF. The CDR3 DNA reads TGTGCCAGCAGCTTGCGGGGGAGCTACGAGCAGTACTTC. The full variable domain, its missing parts supplied by reference TRBV5-8 and TRBJ2-7, is EAGVTQSPTHLIKTRGQQATLRCSPISGHTSVYWYQQALGLGLQFLLWYDEGEERNRGNFPPRFSGRQFPNYSSELNVNALELEDSALYLCASSLRGSYEQYFGPGTRLTVT.

The CDR3 sequence: CASSSSGGVADTQYF. CDR3 DNA sequence: TGTGCCAGCAGCTCCTCAGGGGGCGTCGCAGATACGCAGTATTTT. The chain uses TRBV7-2 and TRBJ2-3; 8 bases agree with TRBD1. V shed 4 bases, J shed 4 bases, and the junction held 7 bases outside the gene matches. Germline loops: CDR1 SGHTA, CDR2 FQGNSA. The CDR3 spans 15 residues.

CDR3 in amino acids: CASSYLGAGTEAFF. In DNA form, the CDR3 reads TGTGCCAGCAGTTACTTGGGGGCTGGCACTGAAGCTTTCTTT. V gene TRBV6-2 or TRBV6-3 combines with J gene TRBJ1-1; weak D call: TRBD1 (6 bases). The CDR3 has 14 amino acids. Germline V lookup: CDR1 MNHEY, CDR2 SVGEGT. The V and J ends lost 1 base and 4 bases respectively, with 10 bases between them.

The rearrangement links TRBV4-1 to TRBJ2-7; 13 nucleotides line up with TRBD2. This CDR3 region has 15 residues. V lost 4 bases to trimming and J lost 4 bases; unmatched junction nucleotides: 4. Germline V CDR1 and CDR2: MGHRA, YSYEKL. The DNA for the CDR3 is TGCGCCAGCAGCCTAGGGACTAGCGGGACTTACGAGCAGTACTTC. It specifies CASSLGTSGTYEQYF.

The chain recombines TRBV12-3 or TRBV12-4 with TRBJ1-1; D perhaps matches TRBD1 (5 bases). CDR3 length equals 13 residues. V was trimmed by 6 bases and J by 2 bases, leaving 10 bases between them. CDR3 sequence reads: CASSRGTNTEAFF. The DNA of the CDR3 is TGTGCCAGCAGCCGCGGGACTAACACTGAAGCTTTCTTT.

This chain links TRBV5-1 with TRBJ1-4; the match to TRBD1 covers 9 bases. The CDR3 is made up of 14 amino acids. Germline CDR1 SGHRS, CDR2 YFSETQ. With 4 bases clipped from V and 8 bases from J, the junction kept 6 bases outside the gene matches. This chain's CDR3 is CASSQETGGEKLFF. DNA for the CDR3: TGCGCCAGCAGCCAGGAGACAGGGGGAGAAAAACTGTTTTTT. Full variable domain (outside the CDR3, taken from reference TRBV5-1 and TRBJ1-4): KAGVTQTPRYLIKTRGQQVTLSCSPISGHRSVSWYQQTPGQGLQFLFEYFSETQRNKGNFPGRFSGRQFSNSRSEMNVSTLELGDSALYLCASSQETGGEKLFFGSGTQLSVL.

The gene calls are TRBV12-3 or TRBV12-4 and TRBJ2-1; D uncertain. The CDR3 is made up of 12 amino acids. Trimming stripped 0 bases from V and 7 bases from J, with 4 bases between. CDR3 region: CASSLALNEQFF. The CDR3 bases are TGTGCCAGCAGTTTAGCGCTAAATGAGCAGTTCTTC.

This sequence joins TRBV5-6 and TRBJ1-2; D not resolved. V lost 5 bases, J lost 0 bases, and 14 bases lay in between. CDR1 is SGHDT and CDR2 is YYEEEE in the germline V gene. The CDR3 spans 15 residues. As DNA, the CDR3 is TGTGCCAGCAGACCGGACGGGGTCGCTAACTATGGCTACACCTTC. Its protein is CASRPDGVANYGYTF.

This sequence joins TRBV19 and TRBJ2-5; D is perhaps TRBD2 (6 bases). V lost 5 bases and J 1 base, leaving 8 bases between the germline ends. Germline V gene sequence: CDR1 LNHDA, CDR2 SQIVND (reference sequence). The CDR3 totals 13 residues. The CDR3 sequence: CASSSGVQETQYF. CDR3 bases: TGTGCCAGTAGTTCGGGGGTCCAAGAGACCCAGTACTTC. The variable domain in full, completed from reference TRBV19 and TRBJ2-5, reads DGGITQSPKYLFRKEGQNVTLSCEQNLNHDAMYWYRQDPGQGLRLIYYSQIVNDFQKGDIAEGYSVSREKKESFPLTVTSAQKNPTAFYLCASSSGVQETQYFGPGTRLLVL.

This clone is a singleton in its sample. The V call is TRBV7-9, the J call TRBJ2-1, with 8 bases lining up with TRBD2. The junction had 15 bases not matched to a gene; V was cut back by 8 bases and J by 6 bases. The germline V gene encodes CDR1 SEHNR and CDR2 FQNEAQ (reference sequence). The CDR3 has 16 amino acids. The chain's CDR3 is CASCPGGRGATNEQFF. The CDR3 DNA reads TGTGCCAGCTGCCCGGGGGGGCGGGGGGCGACCAATGAGCAGTTCTTC.

The chain links TRBV7-9 to TRBJ2-5; 10 bases are a match to TRBD1. The ends lost 5 bases at V and 4 bases at J; junction bases unmatched: 7. Germline V lookup: CDR1 SEHNR, CDR2 FQNEAQ (reference sequence). The CDR3 totals 15 residues. CDR3 nucleotide sequence: TGTGCCAGCAGCGTAGGGACAGGGGCGGGAGAGACCCAGTACTTC. Translation: CASSVGTGAGETQYF.

The rearrangement joins TRBV7-2 to TRBJ1-5; tentative D call: TRBD1 (6 bases). CDR1 is SGHTA and CDR2 is FQGNSA in the germline V gene. The CDR3 totals 16 residues. V lost 1 base and J 7 bases, leaving 17 bases between the germline ends. In nucleotides, the CDR3 is TGTGCCAGCAGCTTAGAGGGGGTTCTCGTTGGGCAGCCCCAGCATTTT. It is translated as CASSLEGVLVGQPQHF.

V usage is TRBV30 and J usage is TRBJ1-2; TRBD1 matches at 8 bases. In germline, CDR1 is GTSNPN, CDR2 SVGIG (reference sequence). Trimming at V came to 4 bases and at J to 7 bases, leaving 5 bases not matched to a gene. This CDR3 has 12 residues. The CDR3 sequence: CAWTRGLSGYTF. DNA of the CDR3: TGTGCCTGGACCAGGGGGCTTAGTGGCTACACCTTC.

The J gene is TRBJ2-7, the V gene TRBV20-1; D gene unclear. Trimming removed 2 bases from V and 2 bases from J, with 4 bases in between. The CDR3 consists of 11 residues. Germline V gives CDR1 DFQATT, CDR2 SNEGSKA (reference sequence). CDR3 region: CSARHTYEQYF. The CDR3 nucleotides read TGCAGTGCTAGACACACCTACGAGCAGTACTTC.

The chain uses TRBV7-9 and TRBJ2-1, with TRBD2 identical over 9 bases. CDR3 length: 14 residues. From germline, CDR1 is SEHNR and CDR2 FQNEAQ (reference sequence). V shed 2 bases, J shed 9 bases, and the junction held 5 bases outside the gene matches. The CDR3 nucleotides are TGTGCCAGCAGCTTACTCGCGGGAGGGCTTGAGCAGTTCTTC. It yields the protein CASSLLAGGLEQFF. Looking up the rest from reference TRBV7-9 and TRBJ2-1 gives the full variable domain: DTGVSQNPRHKITKRGQNVTFRCDPISEHNRLYWYRQTLGQGPEFLTYFQNEAQLEKSRLLSDRFSAERPKGSFSTLEIQRTEQGDSAMYLCASSLLAGGLEQFFGPGTRLTVL.

The genes are TRBV28 and TRBJ1-5; D gene uncertain. CDR1 and CDR2 from the germline V gene are MDHEN and SYDVKM. The CDR3 runs 12 residues. Trimming took off 7 bases at V and 3 bases at J, with 7 bases between the two ends. The CDR3 DNA reads as TGTGCCAGCACACAGCTCAATCAGCCCCAGCATTTT. Encoded protein: CASTQLNQPQHF.

V and J are TRBV5-6 and TRBJ1-4; the match to TRBD1 covers 8 bases. J lost 8 bases, V lost 3 bases, and 12 bases had no gene match. The germline gives CDR1 SGHDT, CDR2 YYEEEE. The length of the CDR3 is 16 residues. CDR3 sequence reads: CASSSISDREAEKLFF. CDR3 bases: TGTGCCAGCAGCTCGATCTCGGACAGGGAGGCGGAAAAACTGTTTTTT. The full variable domain, rest sourced from reference TRBV5-6 and TRBJ1-4, is DAGVTQSPTHLIKTRGQQVTLRCSPKSGHDTVSWYQQALGQGPQFIFQYYEEEERQRGNFPDRFSGHQFPNYSSELNVNALLLGDSALYLCASSSISDREAEKLFFGSGTQLSVL.

This clone was observed a handful of times. V gene TRBV6-2 or TRBV6-3 combines with J gene TRBJ2-7; TRBD2 matches 7 bases. The CDR3 runs 17 residues. Germline V gene data show CDR1 as MNHEY and CDR2 as SVGEGT. The J segment lost 0 bases and the V segment lost 2 bases, leaving 10 bases of the junction unmatched. The CDR3 bases are TGTGCCAGCAGTTACCCTGTACTCGGGGGGAGCTCCTACGAGCAGTACTTC. Residues: CASSYPVLGGSSYEQYF.